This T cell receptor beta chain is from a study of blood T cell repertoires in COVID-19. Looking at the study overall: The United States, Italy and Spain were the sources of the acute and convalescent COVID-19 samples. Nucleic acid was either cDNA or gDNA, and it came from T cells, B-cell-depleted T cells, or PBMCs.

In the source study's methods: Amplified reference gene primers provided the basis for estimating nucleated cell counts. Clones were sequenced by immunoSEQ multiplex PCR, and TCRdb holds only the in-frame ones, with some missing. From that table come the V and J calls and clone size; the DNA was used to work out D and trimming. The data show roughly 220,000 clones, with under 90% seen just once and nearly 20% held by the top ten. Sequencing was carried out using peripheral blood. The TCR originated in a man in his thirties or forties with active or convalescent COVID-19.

CDR3 DNA: TGTGCCAGCAAAACGAAAAGTGGGGGGGCGATCTACGAGCAGTACTTC. Protein product: CASKTKSGGAIYEQYF. The gene calls are TRBV27 and TRBJ2-7; perhaps TRBD2 as D (7 bases). Trimming took off 7 bases at V and 3 bases at J, with 22 bases between the two ends. Germline V gene lookup returns CDR1 MNHEY and CDR2 SMNVEV (reference sequence). The CDR3 extends over 16 amino acids.